The present T cell receptor beta chain was sequenced within a study of a mutant IDH1 vaccine in newly diagnosed glioma (dated by TCRdb to about 2021). A note on the overall study: Patients received eight vaccinations in weeks 1, 3, 5, 7, 11, 15, 19 and 23, corresponding to visits V03 through V10. Prior to enrollment, patients had been given standard therapy consisting of radiotherapy alone, temozolomide alone, or radiochemotherapy with temozolomide, with the combination given to most patients. The roughly 33 treated patients were around 60% male and around 40% female, with a mean age of roughly 42 years. Peripheral blood was drawn at six visits: V03 (baseline), V05, V07, V10, V12 and V13. For exploratory analyses, about 25 treated patients had longitudinal TCRB deep sequencing done wherever samples were available. Vaccination was initiated 4-6 weeks after radiotherapy alone, or concurrently with temozolomide cycles in the chemotherapy-containing groups.

To prepare the library, the immunoSEQ multiplex PCR assay was applied. The hsTCRB Kit was used according to the manufacturer's protocol to amplify rearranged TCR beta chain sequences. Sequencing of TCRB libraries was carried out on an Illumina MiSeq. Per the original workflow: The kit vendor's proprietary platform handled demultiplexing, trimming and gene mapping. TCRdb limited this immuneACCESS table to in-frame rearrangements with V and J called. A share of clones is missing; checked studies link under half to unresolved V genes, and the rest is unexplained. V, J and clone size are those of that table, while D and trimming were read from the DNA. The sample table contains 60,000 to 75,000 clones; only one count was recorded for approximately 80% of them. The ten largest account for about 3.8% of the sample. Details on this clone: This clone's antigen is unknown. Base qualities were left out, and no much larger clone turns up one base away.

Trimming takes 4 bases off V and 1 base off J; junction bases not matched to a gene: 5. Including the terminal cysteine and phenylalanine, the CDR3 comprises 15 residues. The sequence is cut down to CDR3 DNA, 45 bases in frame from base 1. The germline V gene provides CDR1 MNHGY and CDR2 SVAAGI. The time point label, read with the paper, signifies: week 11, during vaccination. Every vaccine dose consisted of 300 ug of a 20-mer mutant IDH1 peptide in Montanide, administered subcutaneously together with topical imiquimod. All donors had newly diagnosed IDH1-mutant astrocytomas of WHO grade 3 or 4 that showed loss of nuclear ATRX. The samples were drawn from NOA16, a multicentre, single-arm, open-label phase I trial in Germany that tested a mutant IDH1 peptide vaccine in humans for the first time. Genomic DNA for TCRB sequencing was extracted from EDTA blood using the DNeasy Blood and Tissue Kit. Overall results and qualifications from the work: The authors stated that sample limitations prevented analyses of patient blood samples from being reproduced. PBMC samples for TCRB deep sequencing were selected based on availability. Across multiple MHC alleles, vaccine-induced immune responses were seen in 90% to 95% of patients. Changes in the top peripheral T cell clonotypes picked up by TCRB sequencing did not appear to be linked to pseudoprogression.

The specimen comprised PBMCs, sampled from a glioma patient whose treatment included an IDH1 peptide vaccine. The receptor's source is a man between 25 and 39 years old with glioma. The chain joins TRBV6-9 to TRBJ2-5, and TRBD2 aligns with 8 junction nucleotides. The sequenced DNA: TGTGCCAGCAGTTTGAGCGGGAGTGGCCAAGAGACCCAGTACTTC. Translated, this gives CASSLSGSGQETQYF.